Below, 25 T cell receptor beta chains from the same sample are listed, as sequenced in a study of blood T cell repertoires in COVID-19. Sequencing was performed with immunoSEQ multiplex PCR; in TCRdb, only in-frame clones are kept and a portion is missing. The top ten hold around 25% of the sample, which has 30,000 to 40,000 clones, about 90% seen once. The sample comprised peripheral blood. These TCRs come from a man between 60 and 70 years old with active or convalescent COVID-19.

This chain connects TRBV6-2 or TRBV6-3 to TRBJ2-1; 9 bases match TRBD2. The trim removed 2 bases at V and 10 bases at J, leaving 6 bases unmatched. There are 14 residues in the CDR3. Germline lookup yields CDR1 MNHEY and CDR2 SVGEGT. Here the CDR3 reads CASSYLRGRDEQFF. CDR3 nucleotides: TGTGCCAGCAGTTACCTACGCGGGAGGGACGAGCAGTTCTTC.

In its sample, this clone was seen a few times. The chain couples TRBV19 to TRBJ2-7; D ambiguous. Germline CDR1 reads LNHDA; CDR2 reads SQIVND (reference sequence). V was trimmed by 4 bases and J by 6 bases, leaving 16 bases between them. This CDR3 is 14 amino acids long. CDR3 nucleotide sequence: TGTGCCAGTAGTAAAGCCGTAGAAACAGTCGAGCAGTACTTC. This codes for CASSKAVETVEQYF.

Only one count was recorded for this clone. The chain carries TRBV5-6 and TRBJ2-5; 11 nucleotides agree with TRBD2. The CDR3 extends over 14 amino acids. Trimming cost V 7 bases and J 2 bases; bases outside gene matches: 4. Germline assignment: CDR1 SGHDT and CDR2 YYEEEE. The CDR3 region has the DNA TGTGCCAGCTCCGGGACTAGCGGTCAAGAGACCCAGTACTTC. Translating it yields CASSGTSGQETQYF.

The chain joins TRBV28 to TRBJ2-3, with 9 bases fitting TRBD1. Germline CDR1 reads MDHEN; CDR2 reads SYDVKM. CDR3 length equals 14 residues. Unmatched junction bases numbered 7, after V lost 4 bases and J lost 8 bases. The CDR3: CASSSPGTGPTQYF. As DNA, the CDR3 is TGTGCCAGCAGTTCGCCTGGGACAGGGCCTACGCAGTATTTT.

The chain couples TRBV5-4 to TRBJ1-2, with D tentatively TRBD1 (5 bases). The CDR3 extends over 15 amino acids. Trimming took 2 bases from V and 2 from J, leaving 13 bases between them. Germline values: CDR1 SGHNT, CDR2 YYREEE (reference sequence). The CDR3 DNA reads as TGTGCCAGCAGCTTTATTGGGACTAGGAACTATGGCTACACCTTC. Protein: CASSFIGTRNYGYTF.

The chain recombines TRBV29-1 with TRBJ2-3; 10 bases line up with TRBD1. CDR1 SQVTM and CDR2 ANQGSEA come from the germline V gene. With 6 bases clipped from V and 3 bases from J, the junction kept 3 bases outside the gene matches. The CDR3 extends over 13 amino acids. Written as DNA, the CDR3 is TGCAGCGTGGGGGACAGGGGAACAGATACGCAGTATTTT. This translates into CSVGDRGTDTQYF.

Turning to this clone: One end of the junction varies from germline; a read error may be responsible. V gene TRBV5-1 combines with J gene TRBJ2-3, with a tentative D call TRBD2 (6 bases). This CDR3 has 13 residues. Germline assignment: CDR1 SGHRS and CDR2 YFSETQ. The CDR3 loop is CASSLGDLRELTF. The CDR3 nucleotides read TGCGCCAGCAGCTTGGGGGACTTGAGGGAACTGACTTTT.

This sequence joins TRBV28 and TRBJ2-1, with D unresolved. Trimming stripped 7 bases from V and 6 bases from J, with 13 bases between. Germline values: CDR1 MDHEN, CDR2 SYDVKM. There are 13 residues in the CDR3. Here the CDR3 DNA reads TGTGCCAGCACCAAAGCAGGCAGCAATGAGCAGTTCTTC. Protein: CASTKAGSNEQFF.

This clone was detected once. V and J are TRBV7-9 and TRBJ2-5; D is perhaps TRBD1 (6 bases). Germline-derived CDR1 and CDR2 are SEHNR and FQNEAQ (reference sequence). The CDR3 sequence is 15 residues long. The V and J ends lost 3 bases and 0 bases respectively, with 11 bases between them. The CDR3 DNA follows: TGTGCCAGCAGCTTCGGGACACGTCACCAAGAGACCCAGTACTTC. This gives the protein CASSFGTRHQETQYF. Full variable domain (outside the CDR3, taken from reference TRBV7-9 and TRBJ2-5): DTGVSQNPRHKITKRGQNVTFRCDPISEHNRLYWYRQTLGQGPEFLTYFQNEAQLEKSRLLSDRFSAERPKGSFSTLEIQRTEQGDSAMYLCASSFGTRHQETQYFGPGTRLLVL.

The V and J genes are TRBV28 and TRBJ1-5, with a possible D match to TRBD1 (6 bases). The CDR3 has 15 amino acids. V was cut by 3 bases and J by 8 bases, with 17 bases left in between. The germline V gene encodes CDR1 MDHEN and CDR2 SYDVKM. The chain's CDR3 is CASSFGGVGFEPQHF. DNA of the CDR3: TGTGCCAGCAGTTTTGGGGGCGTAGGTTTTGAGCCCCAGCATTTT.

V gene TRBV27 combines with J gene TRBJ1-2, with D unclear. Germline values: CDR1 MNHEY, CDR2 SMNVEV (reference sequence). The CDR3 spans 14 residues. Between the trimmed V and J ends, which lost 4 bases and 4 bases, there was a span of 13 bases. In DNA form, the CDR3 reads TGTGCCAGCAGTTCCGACGCAGGATTCTATGGCTACACCTTC. Protein product: CASSSDAGFYGYTF.

This chain uses TRBV24-1 with TRBJ1-5, with TRBD1 matching over 9 bases. CDR3 length: 15 amino acids. Germline trimming cut 7 bases from V and 5 bases from J; bases unmatched to any gene: 8. Germline CDR1 reads KGHDR; CDR2 reads SFDVKD. The CDR3 reads CATSGTGLHHQPQHF. The CDR3 coding sequence is TGTGCCACCAGCGGGACAGGGTTACACCATCAGCCCCAGCATTTT.

V usage is TRBV10-3 and J usage is TRBJ2-1; 7 bases map to TRBD1. This CDR3 region has 14 residues. Germline CDR1 reads ENHRY; CDR2 reads SYGVKD. V lost 7 bases to trimming and J lost 4 bases; unmatched junction nucleotides: 7. The CDR3: CAINARTGYNEQFF. The DNA of the CDR3 is TGTGCCATCAACGCTCGGACAGGTTACAATGAGCAGTTCTTC.

V usage is TRBV4-2 and J usage is TRBJ2-3, with 9 nucleotides matching TRBD2. The CDR3 covers 17 residues. V was pared by 0 bases and J by 2 bases, with 6 bases of the junction left unmatched. Germline CDR1 and CDR2: LGHNA and YNFKEQ. This CDR3 reads CASSQDMTSGNTDTQYF. In DNA form, the CDR3 reads TGTGCCAGCAGCCAAGATATGACTAGCGGAAACACAGATACGCAGTATTTT.

The V and J genes are TRBV27 and TRBJ1-2; TRBD1 might be the D (6 bases). CDR3 size: 16 residues. The germline V gene has CDR1 MNHEY and CDR2 SMNVEV (reference sequence). V was trimmed by 5 bases and J by 2 bases, leaving 18 bases between them. For the CDR3, the DNA is TGTGCCAGCAGTCCCTTCACAGGGCGAGCCAACTATGGCTACACCTTC. It is translated as CASSPFTGRANYGYTF.

V and J are TRBV10-1 and TRBJ1-2, with 7 bases matching TRBD1. The CDR3 is 13 amino acids. With 4 bases clipped from V and 5 bases from J, the junction kept 4 bases outside the gene matches. Germline V gives CDR1 WNHNN, CDR2 SYGVQD (reference sequence). This CDR3 reads CASSAGTAYGYTF. CDR3 DNA: TGCGCCAGCAGTGCCGGGACAGCTTATGGCTACACCTTC.

On this clone itself: Other nucleotide sequences in the sample specify the same CDR3. In DNA form, the CDR3 reads TGTGCCAGCAGTTTAAGAGGCGAGCAGTACTTC. It encodes CASSLRGEQYF. The rearrangement uses TRBV28 and TRBJ2-7; D unclear. The CDR3 has 11 residues. Trimming stripped 2 bases from V and 6 bases from J, with 5 bases between. The germline V gene encodes CDR1 MDHEN and CDR2 SYDVKM.

This chain joins TRBV19 and TRBJ2-1; TRBD2 matches 8 bases. The J segment lost 6 bases and the V segment lost 3 bases, leaving 10 bases of the junction unmatched. The CDR3 runs to 16 residues. The germline V gene has CDR1 LNHDA and CDR2 SQIVND (reference sequence). The CDR3 DNA sequence: TGTGCCAGTAGTATTGGCGGGAGGCATTTCCGCAATGAGCAGTTCTTC. Its translation: CASSIGGRHFRNEQFF.

V gene TRBV18 combines with J gene TRBJ1-6, with unresolved D. The germline V gene encodes CDR1 KGHSH and CDR2 LQKENI. The CDR3 covers 13 residues. Trimming stripped 6 bases from V and 9 bases from J, with 12 bases between. The CDR3 sequence is CASSAARPSPLHF. The CDR3 nucleotides read TGTGCCAGCTCGGCGGCAAGGCCTTCACCCCTCCACTTT.

The rearrangement joins TRBV3-1 (or the pseudogene TRBV3-2) to TRBJ2-3, with 7 bases that match TRBD2. The CDR3 sequence is 15 residues long. Trimming at V came to 3 bases and at J to 2 bases, leaving 5 bases not matched to a gene. Germline V gene data show CDR1 as LGHDT and CDR2 as YNNKEL (reference sequence). For the CDR3, the DNA is TGTGCCAGCAGCCACAGCGGGACTTTCACAGATACGCAGTATTTT. Translation gives CASSHSGTFTDTQYF.

The chain links TRBV19 to TRBJ2-7; perhaps TRBD1 as D (5 bases). Between the trimmed V and J ends, which lost 3 bases and 2 bases, there was a span of 14 bases. Germline CDR1 is LNHDA and CDR2 is SQIVND (reference sequence). The CDR3 covers 15 residues. CDR3 DNA: TGTGCCAGTAGTATTCTGTGGGGCCAACCCTACGAGCAGTACTTC. Translated: CASSILWGQPYEQYF. Together with reference TRBV19 and TRBJ2-7, the CDR3 gives the full variable domain: DGGITQSPKYLFRKEGQNVTLSCEQNLNHDAMYWYRQDPGQGLRLIYYSQIVNDFQKGDIAEGYSVSREKKESFPLTVTSAQKNPTAFYLCASSILWGQPYEQYFGPGTRLTVT.

J is TRBJ1-5 and V is TRBV28, with D possibly being TRBD1 (6 bases). The CDR3 sequence is 15 residues long. Germline V gives CDR1 MDHEN, CDR2 SYDVKM. The V and J ends lost 3 bases and 9 bases respectively, with 18 bases between them. In DNA, the CDR3 is TGTGCCAGCAGTTTGTCGGACAAGGGGGTAATGCCCCAGCATTTT. This translates into CASSLSDKGVMPQHF. The full variable domain, its missing parts supplied by reference TRBV28 and TRBJ1-5, is DVKVTQSSRYLVKRTGEKVFLECVQDMDHENMFWYRQDPGLGLRLIYFSYDVKMKEKGDIPEGYSVSREKKERFSLILESASTNQTSMYLCASSLSDKGVMPQHFGDGTRLSIL.

J is TRBJ1-6 and V is TRBV10-3; D unclear. The V end was cut by 6 bases, the J end by 7 bases, with 16 bases between. There are 15 residues in the CDR3. Germline values: CDR1 ENHRY, CDR2 SYGVKD. CDR3 sequence (DNA): TGTGCCATCAGGGAGGGTAGGGAGCGGAATTCACCCCTCCACTTT. Amino acids: CAIREGRERNSPLHF.

This chain connects TRBV18 to TRBJ2-6; no firm D call. The CDR3 consists of 17 residues. Deletions cut 0 bases from V and 0 bases from J, with 9 bases between. The germline V gene has CDR1 KGHSH and CDR2 LQKENI. Here the CDR3 DNA reads TGTGCCAGCTCACCACCGAGCCTCCTCTCTGGGGCCAACGTCCTGACTTTC. Translated: CASSPPSLLSGANVLTF.

The V and J genes are TRBV30 and TRBJ1-1; possible D gene TRBD1, 5 bases. The V end lost 3 bases, the J end lost 6 bases, and 14 bases lay between the germline ends. CDR1 is GTSNPN and CDR2 is SVGIG in the germline V gene (reference sequence). The CDR3 is 13 residues long. CDR3 in DNA: TGTGCCTGGAGCCAGGGAGGGGTGGCTGAAGCTTTCTTT. Its translation is CAWSQGGVAEAFF.